Listed here is a single T cell receptor (beta chain). The target antigen is unknown. This specimen comes from a study of OX40 agonist ivuxolimab in advanced cancers. The study, taken as a whole, reports: No antigen was identified for the clonally expanded peripheral T cells.

Autoimmune disease history or systemic immunosuppression barred patients. The repertoire was sequenced with immunoSEQ multiplex PCR; TCRdb's copy has only in-frame clones and lacks some. The table lists tens of thousands of clones, over 60% of them singletons. This receptor was identified in an adult with an advanced solid tumor such as melanoma, head and neck, liver or kidney cancer. The sequences come from CD4+ or CD8+ T cells sorted from blood, collected in a trial of the OX40 agonist ivuxolimab.

The CDR3 is CASSAGGGRAYQETQYF. The DNA of the CDR3 is TGTGCCAGCAGCGCCGGAGGAGGTCGGGCGTACCAAGAGACCCAGTACTTC. The V gene is TRBV9, the J gene TRBJ2-5; tentative D call: TRBD2 (5 bases). V lost 3 bases to trimming and J lost 0 bases, with 18 bases between them. The CDR3 extends over 17 amino acids. Looked up from germline, CDR1 is SGDLS and CDR2 is YYNGEE.